Listed here are 29 T cell receptor beta chains from one sample, sequenced in a study of cytomegalovirus exposure and HLA in healthy donors. The PCR made use of 60 Vbeta and 13 Jbeta primers. Clones were sequenced by immunoSEQ multiplex PCR, and TCRdb holds only the in-frame ones, with some missing. The table lists roughly 110,000 clones, about 74% of them singletons, with about 14% in the top ten. The sample taken for sequencing was PBMCs. Receptors were obtained from a woman between 35 and 50 years old in good health and CMV-seropositive.

This clone has a single count. V gene TRBV10-1 combines with J gene TRBJ2-3, with D possibly matching TRBD2 (7 bases). Deletions cut 7 bases from V and 1 base from J, with 15 bases between. CDR1 is WNHNN and CDR2 is SYGVQD in the germline V gene (reference sequence). The CDR3 is 15 residues long. CDR3 region: CASIRRGRCTDTQYF. The CDR3, as DNA: TGCGCCAGCATCCGGCGGGGGCGTTGCACAGATACGCAGTATTTT.

The sample holds a few counts of this clone. The gene calls are TRBV2 and TRBJ2-1, with D possibly being TRBD2 (6 bases). V was cut by 11 bases and J by 13 bases, with 21 bases left in between. The V gene's germline CDR1 is SNHLY and CDR2 FYNNEI. The CDR3 length is 12 residues. This chain's CDR3 is CAGGVGRGPQFF. The DNA of the CDR3 is TGTGCCGGCGGGGTCGGGCGGGGCCCTCAGTTCTTC.

The rearrangement joins TRBV7-2 to TRBJ2-7, with a possible D match to TRBD1 (6 bases). Trimming took off 5 bases at V and 7 bases at J, with 18 bases between the two ends. CDR3 length: 14 residues. Germline CDR1 reads SGHTA; CDR2 reads FQGNSA. The DNA of the CDR3 is TGTGCCAGCAGCGCCTTCACAGGGTACGTAGAGCAGTACTTC. This codes for CASSAFTGYVEQYF.

The chain carries TRBV27 and TRBJ1-2; D remains ambiguous. Germline V gene sequence: CDR1 MNHEY, CDR2 SMNVEV (reference sequence). This CDR3 region has 14 residues. Trimming shortened V by 4 bases and J by 6 bases, and 15 bases separated the two germline ends. CDR3 loop: CASSSSPRLDGYTF. The DNA of the CDR3 is TGTGCCAGCAGTTCTAGCCCCAGGTTGGATGGCTACACCTTC.

The chain is built from TRBV5-1 and TRBJ2-2; D is perhaps TRBD1 (6 bases). There are 16 residues in the CDR3. Trimming removed 0 bases from V and 5 bases from J, with 14 bases in between. Germline V gene sequence: CDR1 SGHRS, CDR2 YFSETQ. The CDR3: CASSLVRGRLTGELFF. In DNA, the CDR3 is TGCGCCAGCAGCTTGGTCAGGGGAAGGTTGACCGGGGAGCTGTTTTTT.

This chain connects TRBV14 to TRBJ1-1, with 9 bases fitting TRBD1. The trim removed 1 base at V and 7 bases at J, leaving 4 bases unmatched. The CDR3 runs 14 residues. Germline lookup yields CDR1 SGHDN and CDR2 FVKESK. The CDR3 spells CASSQGDRALEAFF. CDR3 nucleotide sequence: TGTGCCAGCAGCCAAGGGGACAGGGCTCTTGAAGCTTTCTTT.

This chain uses TRBV5-1 with TRBJ1-1, with 10 nucleotides matching TRBD1. The J segment lost 10 bases and the V segment lost 0 bases, leaving 3 bases of the junction unmatched. This CDR3 comprises 13 residues. CDR1 and CDR2 (germline): SGHRS, YFSETQ. In DNA, the CDR3 is TGCGCCAGCAGCTTGGGGGACAGGGGCCGAGCTTTCTTT. This sequence encodes CASSLGDRGRAFF.

This chain uses TRBV25-1 with TRBJ1-2, with 11 bases matching TRBD1. The CDR3 runs to 13 residues. With 5 bases clipped from V and 8 bases from J, the junction kept 4 bases outside the gene matches. Germline lookup yields CDR1 MGHDK and CDR2 SYGVNS. DNA for the CDR3: TGTGCCAGCAGTTGGACAGGGGGCGAGGGCTACACCTTC. Encoded protein: CASSWTGGEGYTF.

The chain is built from TRBV7-2 and TRBJ2-7; weak D call: TRBD2 (7 bases). Germline V gives CDR1 SGHTA, CDR2 FQGNSA. The CDR3 is 16 amino acids. V gave up 1 base and J gave up 3 bases, with 16 bases separating them. The CDR3 sequence: CASSLVGGGMGYEQYF. CDR3 bases: TGTGCCAGCAGCTTAGTTGGCGGGGGCATGGGCTACGAGCAGTACTTC.

This chain uses TRBV7-3 with TRBJ2-1; 12 nucleotides match TRBD2. Germline V CDR1 and CDR2: SGHTA, FQGTGA. The V gene end was trimmed by 4 bases and the J gene end by 10 bases; junction bases not matched to a gene: 5. CDR3 length equals 14 residues. The CDR3 sequence: CASSSASGGEEQFF. The DNA for the CDR3 is TGTGCCAGCAGCTCGGCTAGCGGGGGGGAAGAGCAGTTCTTC.

The chain carries TRBV7-2 and TRBJ1-2, with D possibly matching TRBD1 (6 bases). Germline-derived CDR1 and CDR2 are SGHTA and FQGNSA. V gave up 4 bases and J gave up 0 bases, with 15 bases separating them. The CDR3 runs 16 residues. The CDR3 region is CASSSSGAPANYGYTF. In DNA form, the CDR3 reads TGTGCCAGCAGCTCATCAGGGGCCCCAGCTAACTATGGCTACACCTTC. The variable domain in full, completed from reference TRBV7-2 and TRBJ1-2, reads GAGVSQSPSNKVTEKGKDVELRCDPISGHTALYWYRQSLGQGLEFLIYFQGNSAPDKSGLPSDRFSAERTGGSVSTLTIQRTQQEDSAVYLCASSSSGAPANYGYTFGSGTRLTVV.

The chain links TRBV27 to TRBJ2-6, with TRBD1 matching 8 bases. V lost 4 bases and J lost 0; bases outside the gene matches: 5. Germline V gene lookup returns CDR1 MNHEY and CDR2 SMNVEV (reference sequence). The CDR3 has 17 amino acids. The CDR3 bases are TGTGCCAGCAGTTCGGGACAGGTGAGCTCTGGGGCCAACGTCCTGACTTTC. Translated, it gives CASSSGQVSSGANVLTF.

The rearrangement joins TRBV9 to TRBJ1-1; perhaps TRBD1 as D (6 bases). In germline, CDR1 is SGDLS, CDR2 YYNGEE. CDR3 length equals 16 residues. The V gene lost 3 bases and the J gene lost 0 bases, with 15 bases spanning the gap. The CDR3 region is CASSGRGGRMNTEAFF. The CDR3 DNA is TGTGCCAGCAGCGGTAGGGGGGGACGGATGAACACTGAAGCTTTCTTT. The entire variable domain, with the rest obtained from reference TRBV9 and TRBJ1-1, is as follows: DSGVTQTPKHLITATGQRVTLRCSPRSGDLSVYWYQQSLDQGLQFLIQYYNGEERAKGNILERFSAQQFPDLHSELNLSSLELGDSALYFCASSGRGGRMNTEAFFGQGTRLTVV.

The rearrangement links TRBV5-1 to TRBJ1-2; no clear D. The V and J ends lost 0 bases and 4 bases respectively, with 16 bases between them. CDR3 length equals 16 residues. From germline, CDR1 is SGHRS and CDR2 YFSETQ. As DNA, the CDR3 is TGCGCCAGCAGCTTGGATTACAGCTCTCCGACCTATGGCTACACCTTC. Its protein is CASSLDYSSPTYGYTF.

CDR3 amino acids: CASSFLSDGYTF. CDR3 nucleotides: TGTGCCAGCAGCTTTTTGTCAGATGGCTACACCTTC. V is TRBV11-2 and J is TRBJ1-2; D is ambiguous. There are 12 residues in the CDR3. The V and J ends lost 3 bases and 6 bases respectively, with 8 bases between them. From germline, CDR1 is SGHAT and CDR2 FQNNGV.

The chain couples TRBV5-1 to TRBJ1-6; 10 bases fit TRBD1. CDR1 is SGHRS, CDR2 YFSETQ, per germline. CDR3 length: 15 residues. Trimming removed 5 bases from V and 9 bases from J; junction bases left unmatched: 8. The CDR3 sequence: CASRIGTGDASPLHF. The CDR3 DNA sequence: TGCGCCAGCAGAATTGGGACAGGGGATGCTTCACCCCTCCACTTT.

In DNA form, the CDR3 reads TGTGCCAGCAGCTTATCCCTCGGACAAGAGCAGTTCTTC. This codes for CASSLSLGQEQFF. The V gene is TRBV11-2, the J gene TRBJ2-1, with D possibly matching TRBD1 (5 bases). The CDR3 has 13 amino acids. Per germline, CDR1 SGHAT and CDR2 FQNNGV. Deletions cut 2 bases from V and 10 bases from J, with 12 bases between.

The chain carries TRBV5-1 and TRBJ1-1; tentative D call: TRBD1 (6 bases). In germline, CDR1 is SGHRS, CDR2 YFSETQ. CDR3 length: 14 amino acids. Trimming stripped 2 bases from V and 1 base from J, with 9 bases between. CDR3 sequence: CASSFPDRNTEAFF. The CDR3 DNA sequence: TGCGCCAGCAGCTTCCCGGACAGGAACACTGAAGCTTTCTTT.

The chain recombines TRBV5-6 with TRBJ1-2; D gene uncertain. CDR3 length: 13 amino acids. Trimming took off 0 bases at V and 4 bases at J, with 7 bases between the two ends. Germline V lookup: CDR1 SGHDT, CDR2 YYEEEE. The CDR3 sequence is CASSLVGVYGYTF. The CDR3 DNA sequence: TGTGCCAGCAGCTTGGTTGGAGTCTATGGCTACACCTTC.

The chain combines TRBV2 with TRBJ1-6, with a tentative D call TRBD1 (6 bases). CDR1 and CDR2 (germline): SNHLY, FYNNEI. There are 13 residues in the CDR3. V was trimmed by 4 bases and J by 11 bases, leaving 12 bases between them. The CDR3 here is CASSAPGQAPLHF. The CDR3 bases are TGTGCCAGCAGTGCTCCGGGACAAGCACCCCTCCACTTT.

Notes on this clone: The conserved phenylalanine or tryptophan normally closing the CDR3 is absent here, so this likely arose from a read error. The rearrangement uses TRBV10-3 and TRBJ1-1; TRBD1 matches at 7 bases. The ends lost 7 bases at V and 5 bases at J; junction bases unmatched: 10. Germline assignment: CDR1 ENHRY and CDR2 SYGVKD. The CDR3 runs to 14 residues. The CDR3 is CAIIRDSEGTEAFV. The CDR3, as DNA: TGTGCCATCATTAGGGACAGCGAAGGGACTGAAGCTTTCGTT.

This chain links TRBV29-1 with TRBJ2-1, with D possibly matching TRBD1 (5 bases). This CDR3 is 16 amino acids long. V lost 2 bases and J lost 8, with 22 bases in between. Germline V gives CDR1 SQVTM, CDR2 ANQGSEA. The CDR3 sequence is CSVELGLQGHPDEQFF. The CDR3 DNA reads as TGCAGCGTTGAATTAGGTTTGCAGGGTCATCCAGATGAGCAGTTCTTC.

The V and J genes are TRBV20-1 and TRBJ2-7; TRBD2 is a possible D gene (6 bases). V lost 5 bases to trimming and J lost 6 bases, with 11 bases between them. The CDR3 runs to 11 residues. The germline gives CDR1 DFQATT, CDR2 SNEGSKA (reference sequence). CDR3: CSASRRGEQYF. Written as DNA, the CDR3 is TGCAGTGCTTCTAGGAGGGGCGAGCAGTACTTC.

As regards this clone: Lacking the conserved final phenylalanine or tryptophan, this CDR3 likely reflects a read error. The rearrangement uses TRBV11-2 and TRBJ1-2, with 7 positions matching TRBD1. The germline V gene has CDR1 SGHAT and CDR2 FQNNGV. This CDR3 is built from 15 residues. V was pared by 0 bases and J by 4 bases, with 5 bases of the junction left unmatched. CDR3 coding DNA: TGTGCCAGCAGCTTAGATCTGACAGGGATCTATGGCTACACCGTC. It is translated as CASSLDLTGIYGYTV.

This clone occurred a few times. The chain uses TRBV7-9 and TRBJ2-2; weak D call: TRBD1 (6 bases). This CDR3 contains 18 residues. CDR1 and CDR2 (germline): SEHNR, FQNEAQ (reference sequence). Trimming removed 0 bases from V and 0 bases from J, with 14 bases in between. CDR3 amino acids: CASSLARAWDTNTGELFF. The CDR3 bases are TGTGCCAGCAGCTTAGCTCGAGCCTGGGACACGAACACCGGGGAGCTGTTTTTT.

V is TRBV7-3 and J is TRBJ1-2; TRBD1 agrees at 8 bases. CDR3 length equals 15 residues. Per the germline V gene, CDR1 is SGHTA and CDR2 is FQGTGA. V gave up 4 bases and J gave up 7 bases; unmatched junction bases: 11. CDR3 region: CASSSHQGARGGYTF. The DNA for the CDR3 is TGTGCCAGCAGCTCACACCAGGGGGCAAGGGGTGGCTACACCTTC.

The rearrangement joins TRBV18 to TRBJ2-3; TRBD2 matches at 7 bases. With V trimmed by 8 bases and J by 2 bases, 13 bases remained unmatched. The CDR3 totals 16 residues. CDR1 and CDR2 from the germline V gene are KGHSH and LQKENI. CDR3 loop: CASRPQASGFTDTQYF. CDR3 DNA: TGTGCCAGCCGCCCGCAGGCTAGCGGATTCACAGATACGCAGTATTTT.

The chain links TRBV7-6 to TRBJ1-4, with D possibly being TRBD1 (6 bases). CDR1 and CDR2 from the germline V gene are SGHVS and FNYEAQ. V lost 5 bases to trimming and J lost 11 bases, with 18 bases between them. The CDR3 consists of 14 residues. This CDR3 is CASSPEGTPDKLFF. Here the CDR3 DNA reads TGTGCCAGCAGCCCAGAGGGGACACCCGACAAACTGTTTTTT.

The rearrangement links TRBV11-2 to TRBJ2-3; 11 nucleotides match TRBD2. CDR1 is SGHAT and CDR2 is FQNNGV in the germline V gene. This CDR3 has 16 amino acids. V lost 5 bases, J lost 5 bases, and 9 bases stayed unmatched. CDR3 sequence reads: CASSPNSGGAGDTQYF. The CDR3 DNA follows: TGTGCCAGCAGCCCCAATAGCGGGGGGGCCGGAGATACGCAGTATTTT.